This T cell receptor beta chain was observed in a study of vaccination effects on CD4 cells after COVID-19. The wider study: There were a few convalescent patients sampled both early and late after vaccination.

Comments on this clone: Its antigen is unknown.

The CDR3 sequence is 16 residues long. CDR1 and CDR2 from the germline V gene are LGHNA and YNFKEQ. The junction had 5 bases not matched to a gene; V was cut back by 1 base and J by 4 bases. General observations from the study: The study dataset contains few convalescent patients and includes no early post-infection timepoints.

Within the ViraFEST assay, antigen-specific CD4+ T cells underwent expansion with viral peptide pools prior to sequencing. Scientists isolated CD4+ T cells after an approximately 10-day culture period ended. Documented for the person is a PCR-confirmed SARS-CoV-2 infection occurring between March and December 2020. Two doses of BNT162b2 or mRNA-1273 vaccine were administered to participants. Method: immunoSEQ multiplex PCR; TCRdb's copy keeps in-frame clones and lacks some. The table includes more than 13,000 clones, around three quarters detected once. The sample in question was CD4+ T cells from PBMCs cultured with HCoV-NL63 spike peptides, obtained after COVID-19 vaccination. The chain combines TRBV4-2 with TRBJ1-5, with 9 bases fitting TRBD1. The TCR was taken from a human donor who had a prior SARS-CoV-2 infection. CDR3 coding DNA: TGTGCCAGCAGCCAAGCGACAGGGGGTAGTAATCAGCCCCAGCATTTT. Encoded protein: CASSQATGGSNQPQHF.